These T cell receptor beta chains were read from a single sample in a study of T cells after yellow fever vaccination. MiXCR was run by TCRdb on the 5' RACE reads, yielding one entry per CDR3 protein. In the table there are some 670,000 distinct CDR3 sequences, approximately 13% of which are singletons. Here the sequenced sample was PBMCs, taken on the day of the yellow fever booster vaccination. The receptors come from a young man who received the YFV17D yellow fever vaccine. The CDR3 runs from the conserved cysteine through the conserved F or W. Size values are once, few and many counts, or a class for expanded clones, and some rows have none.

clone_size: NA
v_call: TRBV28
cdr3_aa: CASSSSTGAEYF

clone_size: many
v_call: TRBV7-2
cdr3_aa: CASSSMSGRATDTQYF

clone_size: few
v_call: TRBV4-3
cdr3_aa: CASSQGPASGSREQFF

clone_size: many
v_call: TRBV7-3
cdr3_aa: CASSSSYREHTQYF

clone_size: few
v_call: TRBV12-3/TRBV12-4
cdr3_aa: CASSLLFNQPQHF

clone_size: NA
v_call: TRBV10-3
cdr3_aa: CAIRIAGGYEQYF

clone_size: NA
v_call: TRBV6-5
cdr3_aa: CASSSIRLNEQFF

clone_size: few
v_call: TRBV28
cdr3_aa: CASSFYDGYTF

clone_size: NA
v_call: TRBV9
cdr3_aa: CASSWGQGPSGNTIYF

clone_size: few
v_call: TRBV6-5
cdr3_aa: CASSYSVLTSGVETQYF

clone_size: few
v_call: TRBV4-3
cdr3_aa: CASSQASASTDTQYF

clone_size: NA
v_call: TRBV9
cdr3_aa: CASSAGPLDVAGLTIYF

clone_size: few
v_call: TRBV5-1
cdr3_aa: CASSFSEGTAYEQYF

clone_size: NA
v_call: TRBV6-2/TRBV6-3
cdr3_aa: CASNPGKGGEKTSFYEQYF

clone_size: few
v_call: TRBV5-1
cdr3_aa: CASSLSVGATYNEQFF

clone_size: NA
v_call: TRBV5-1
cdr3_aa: CASSLRMELSNISYTF

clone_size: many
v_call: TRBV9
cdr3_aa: CASRTGWDGTGELFF

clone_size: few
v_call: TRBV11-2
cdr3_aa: CASSLLGAAARSYNEQFF

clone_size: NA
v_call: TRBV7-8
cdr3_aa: CASSHRVVGGIGELFF

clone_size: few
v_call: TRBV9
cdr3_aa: CASTKGTSGTYEQYF

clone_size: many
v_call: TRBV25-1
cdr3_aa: CASGEIYEQYF

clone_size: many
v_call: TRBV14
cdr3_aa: CASSQGGTENTYEQYF

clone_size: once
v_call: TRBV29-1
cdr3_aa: CSYLGVNTEAFF

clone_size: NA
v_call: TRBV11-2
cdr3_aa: CASSRRGTGGQDTQYF

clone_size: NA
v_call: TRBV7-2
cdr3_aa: CASSSGGDGTEAFF

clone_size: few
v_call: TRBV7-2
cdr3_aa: CASSFLLTGRNEQFF

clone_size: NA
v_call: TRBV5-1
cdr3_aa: CASSLNSGYSYNEQFF

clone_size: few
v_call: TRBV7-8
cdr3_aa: CASSLDTGGSDTEAFF

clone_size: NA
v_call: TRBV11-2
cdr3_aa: CASSPQRGGYEQYF

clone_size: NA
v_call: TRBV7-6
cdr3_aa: CASSPNGRASQETQYF

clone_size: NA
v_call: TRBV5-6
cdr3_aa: CASSFFRQVHEAFF

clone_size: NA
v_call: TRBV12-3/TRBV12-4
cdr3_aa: CASTAVRNTEAFF

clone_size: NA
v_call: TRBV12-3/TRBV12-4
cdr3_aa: CASSLQTSPTDTQYF

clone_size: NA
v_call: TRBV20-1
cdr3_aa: CSAKGLAGGGYNEQFF

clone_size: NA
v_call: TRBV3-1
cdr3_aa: CASSQSIAGGDTQYF

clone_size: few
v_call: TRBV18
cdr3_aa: CASSPEVADTQYF

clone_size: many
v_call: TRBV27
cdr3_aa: CASSASGTYNEQFF

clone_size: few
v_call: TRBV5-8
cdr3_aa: CASSLLQGASSPEFF

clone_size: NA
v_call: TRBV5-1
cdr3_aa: CASSTKEAGATDTQYF

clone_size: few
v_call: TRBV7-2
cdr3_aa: CASSLASGGYEQYF

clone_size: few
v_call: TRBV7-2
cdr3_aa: CASSLTREADTQYF

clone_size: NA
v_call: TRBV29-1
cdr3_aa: CSVDSGPSGSYNEQFF

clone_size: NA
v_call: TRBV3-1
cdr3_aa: CASSPSGFPGSIVETQYF

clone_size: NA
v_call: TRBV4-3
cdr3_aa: CASSQTLGGGDTQYF

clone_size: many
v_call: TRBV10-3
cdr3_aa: CAISGDRNTDTQYF

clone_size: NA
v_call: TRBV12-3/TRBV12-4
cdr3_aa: CSSSFTSGSSDTQYF

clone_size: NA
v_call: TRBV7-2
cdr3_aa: CASTGGLGYEQYF

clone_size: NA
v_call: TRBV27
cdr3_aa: CASNIRGLTGELFF

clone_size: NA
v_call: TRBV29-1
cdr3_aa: CSVGLAGPYNEQFF

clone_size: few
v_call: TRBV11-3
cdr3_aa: CASSLRSSSYNEQFF

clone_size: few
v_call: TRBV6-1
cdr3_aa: CASSERSRGNEQFF

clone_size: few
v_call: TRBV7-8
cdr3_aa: CASSPHRAHEQYF

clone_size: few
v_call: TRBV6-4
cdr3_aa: CASSVAGDTGEQFF

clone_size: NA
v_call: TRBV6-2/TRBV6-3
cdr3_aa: CASSLVRHEQFF

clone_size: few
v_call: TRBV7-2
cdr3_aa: CASSFLGSNEQFF

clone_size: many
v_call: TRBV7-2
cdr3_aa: CASSPGLAVNYEQYF

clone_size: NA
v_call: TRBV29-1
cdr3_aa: CSVALGSSGANVLTF

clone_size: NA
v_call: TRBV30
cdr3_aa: CAWRARTTGMNTEAFF

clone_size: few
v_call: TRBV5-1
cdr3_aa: CASSLAQGLTYEQYF